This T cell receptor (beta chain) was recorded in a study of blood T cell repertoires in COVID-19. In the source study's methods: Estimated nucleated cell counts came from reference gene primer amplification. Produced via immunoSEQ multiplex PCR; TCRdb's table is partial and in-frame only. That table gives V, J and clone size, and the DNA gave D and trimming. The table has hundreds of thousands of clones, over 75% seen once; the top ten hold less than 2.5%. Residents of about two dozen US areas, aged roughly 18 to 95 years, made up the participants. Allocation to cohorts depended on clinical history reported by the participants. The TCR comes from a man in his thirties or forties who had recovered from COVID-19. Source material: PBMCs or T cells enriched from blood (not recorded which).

CDR3 DNA: TGTGCCACCAGTGCCCGCGGGACAGTGAACACCGGGGAGCTGTTTTTT. Its protein is CATSARGTVNTGELFF. This sequence joins TRBV24-1 and TRBJ2-2, with TRBD1 as a possible D gene (7 bases). This CDR3 has 16 residues. Per germline, CDR1 KGHDR and CDR2 SFDVKD. The germline V and J ends were trimmed by 5 bases and 1 base, with 13 bases remaining between them.